Listed below are T cell receptor beta chains from one sample, sequenced in a study of CD8+ T cells in alopecia areata. Measured with immunoSEQ multiplex PCR; TCRdb has only the in-frame clones, and not every one. This table has roughly 100,000 clones, 44% appearing once. Sequences were derived from CD8+ T cells sorted from blood, sampled at week 24, from a patient treated with tofacitinib. The receptors stem from a human donor with alopecia areata. Each CDR3 is given with its conserved first and last residue. The order of the fields is CDR3 DNA, CDR3 protein, D gene, clone size, V gene, J gene. A D gene is named only where the DNA matches it firmly. Expanded clones get a size class; other rows say once, few or many, or leave the size out.

TGTGCCAGCAGCTTTAGCGGGAGGATGGGGGAGCAGTACTTC	CASSFSGRMGEQYF	TRBD2	-	TRBV5-6	TRBJ2-7
TGCAGCGTTCCGGGAGGGGTGGCCGGGGAGCTGTTTTTT	CSVPGGVAGELFF	TRBD2	-	TRBV29-1	TRBJ2-2
TGTGCCAGCAGCTCACCCCAGGGATTAGACTATGGCTACACCTTC	CASSSPQGLDYGYTF	-	few	TRBV5-4	TRBJ1-2
TGTGCCGGGACCCGGGAGTTGGGTGGCTACACCTTC	CAGTRELGGYTF	-	once	TRBV30	TRBJ1-2
TGTGCCAGCAGCTTAGATCGGGATACGCAGTATTTT	CASSLDRDTQYF	-	-	TRBV11-2	TRBJ2-3
TGTGCCAGCATGAAGAGGGACACTGAAGCTTTCTTT	CASMKRDTEAFF	-	-	TRBV2	TRBJ1-1
TGCGCCAGCAGACAACCGGGACTCACTAGCACAGATACGCAGTATTTT	CASRQPGLTSTDTQYF	-	-	TRBV23-1	TRBJ2-3
TGCAGCGTGCCCAAAACCCTAGCGGGAGGGCCCAATGAGCAGTTCTTC	CSVPKTLAGGPNEQFF	TRBD2	-	TRBV29-1	TRBJ2-1
TGCGCCAGCAGCGAGGGGGTCCTAACTAACTATGGCTACACCTTC	CASSEGVLTNYGYTF	-	-	TRBV4-1	TRBJ1-2
TGTGCCGGGTTTGGAGGCACTGAAGCTTTCTTT	CAGFGGTEAFF	-	once	TRBV30	TRBJ1-1
TGTGCCAGTAGTCCAGGCAACTCTGGGGCCAACGTCCTGACTTTC	CASSPGNSGANVLTF	-	few	TRBV19	TRBJ2-6
TGCGCCAGCAGTGAACAGGGTCACACCATATATTTT	CASSEQGHTIYF	-	few	TRBV4-1	TRBJ1-3
TGTGCCAGCAGCCTAACTAGCGGGCCCTCCTACAATGAGCAGTTCTTC	CASSLTSGPSYNEQFF	TRBD2	-	TRBV6-4	TRBJ2-1
TGTGCCAGCAGCCGCCGATTAGACTACGAGCAGTACTTC	CASSRRLDYEQYF	-	few	TRBV7-2	TRBJ2-7
TGTGCCAGCAGTTTATCTACAACTAATGAAAAACTGTTTTTT	CASSLSTTNEKLFF	-	-	TRBV27	TRBJ1-4
TGCGCCAGCAGCCAAGATGCACTTAACAGGGGTGTCGGCACTGAAGCTTTCTTT	CASSQDALNRGVGTEAFF	TRBD1	-	TRBV5-1	TRBJ1-1
TGTGCCAGCAGCCACGGGACGGACTACGAGCAGTACTTC	CASSHGTDYEQYF	-	-	TRBV9	TRBJ2-7
TGTGCCAGCAGCACGGGACGACAGGCCAACGTCCTGACTTTC	CASSTGRQANVLTF	-	few	TRBV9	TRBJ2-6
TGTGCCAGCAGTTATCGAGGAGGATACACTGAAGCTTTCTTT	CASSYRGGYTEAFF	-	-	TRBV27	TRBJ1-1
TGTGCCAGCAGCTTAGGAGGGGGGCCTAACTATGGCTACACCTTC	CASSLGGGPNYGYTF	-	few	TRBV11-2	TRBJ1-2
TGTGCCAGCAGCTTATCGTTAGCGGGAGGTTTGAATGAGCAGTTCTTC	CASSLSLAGGLNEQFF	TRBD2	-	TRBV7-8	TRBJ2-1
TGTGCCAGCAGCTCTGCGAACGGAGCTAACTATGGCTACACCTTC	CASSSANGANYGYTF	-	-	TRBV7-9	TRBJ1-2
TGTGCCAGCAGCCAGAGCCCGATCGGGACTAGCGGGAGCTTTGGGGAGCTGTTTTTT	CASSQSPIGTSGSFGELFF	TRBD2	-	TRBV13	TRBJ2-2
TGTGCCAGCAGCCGACGACTAGCGGAAGATACGCAGTATTTT	CASSRRLAEDTQYF	TRBD2	-	TRBV7-8	TRBJ2-3
TGCGCCAACAGCTTTACGGGAGGGGACGAGCAGTACTTC	CANSFTGGDEQYF	TRBD2	-	TRBV5-1	TRBJ2-7
TGTGCCAGCAGCCCGCGTGGGACTAGCGGGACAGTTGAAGAGACCCAGTACTTC	CASSPRGTSGTVEETQYF	TRBD2	-	TRBV7-9	TRBJ2-5
TGTGCCAGCAGACCTCCGGGACAGTCGACGAATGAGCAGTTCTTC	CASRPPGQSTNEQFF	TRBD1	-	TRBV7-2	TRBJ2-1
TGTGCCAGCAGCTTGGCCGTCTCCCTTGCGGGAGGGCTGGGGAATGAGCAGTTCTTC	CASSLAVSLAGGLGNEQFF	TRBD2	-	TRBV5-6	TRBJ2-1
TGTGCCAGCAACAGGAGGGGGGGACAAGAGACCCAGTACTTC	CASNRRGGQETQYF	-	-	TRBV27	TRBJ2-5
TGTGCCAGCAGCTTGGATTTCTACGAGCAGTACTTC	CASSLDFYEQYF	-	-	TRBV5-4	TRBJ2-7
TGTGCCTGGACAGGGGCTAACTATGGCTACACCTTC	CAWTGANYGYTF	-	-	TRBV30	TRBJ1-2
TGTGCCAGTACGGGGAATGAAAAACTGTTTTTT	CASTGNEKLFF	-	-	TRBV19	TRBJ1-4
TGCGCCAGCCGCCGGGACAGGGTAGTCGAAGAGACCCAGTACTTC	CASRRDRVVEETQYF	TRBD1	-	TRBV10-1	TRBJ2-5
TGTGCCAGCAGAGACCCAAGGGACTTCAACCACAATGAGCAGTTCTTC	CASRDPRDFNHNEQFF	-	-	TRBV2	TRBJ2-1
TGTGCCAGCAGTTTCTCTGGGGCCAACGTCCTGACTTTC	CASSFSGANVLTF	-	-	TRBV27	TRBJ2-6
TGCGCCAGCAGTCAATCGGGACAGGAGGATCCCAATCAGCCCCAGCATTTT	CASSQSGQEDPNQPQHF	TRBD1	-	TRBV23-1	TRBJ1-5
TGTGCCAGCAGCTTAGGCGACAGTGCGTACACTGAAGCTTTCTTT	CASSLGDSAYTEAFF	-	-	TRBV7-9	TRBJ1-1
TGCGCCAGCAGCCAAGGGGTTTTGCGCGAGCAGTACTTC	CASSQGVLREQYF	-	-	TRBV4-1	TRBJ2-7
TGTGCCAGCAGCTTAGCGATGGGGGGCCTCCCCTACGAGCAGTACTTC	CASSLAMGGLPYEQYF	-	-	TRBV11-2	TRBJ2-7
TGTGCCAGCAGCTTAGAGCTAAGCAATCAGCCCCAGCATTTT	CASSLELSNQPQHF	-	few	TRBV11-2	TRBJ1-5
TGTGCCAGTACCAGGACGGCTAGCGGGAGGGAGACCCAGTACTTC	CASTRTASGRETQYF	TRBD2	few	TRBV19	TRBJ2-5
TGTGCCAGCAGCGCTACCGGGAACCCAATCTCTGGGGCCAACGTCCTGACTTTC	CASSATGNPISGANVLTF	-	few	TRBV7-9	TRBJ2-6
TGTGCCTGGAGTGTAATTCAGGGGGCGCAGCCGGGTGGCTACACCTTC	CAWSVIQGAQPGGYTF	TRBD1	-	TRBV30	TRBJ1-2
TGTGCCAGCAGCGCGGACAGGGATTCTGTGGACATTCAGTACTTC	CASSADRDSVDIQYF	TRBD1	-	TRBV7-9	TRBJ2-4
TGCAGCGTATTCCCGGGACTAGCGGGACTCGGCTACTTCTTC	CSVFPGLAGLGYFF	TRBD2	-	TRBV29-1	TRBJ2-1
TGCGCCAGCAGCCAAGCAGCGGGGCGTCGTTCCGATGAGCAGTTCTTC	CASSQAAGRRSDEQFF	TRBD2	-	TRBV4-1	TRBJ2-1
TGTGCCACCAGCAGAGGCGGCACAGATACGCAGTATTTT	CATSRGGTDTQYF	-	-	TRBV15	TRBJ2-3
TGCAGCGTTTCGGGGTCCGTCTATGGCTACACCTTC	CSVSGSVYGYTF	-	few	TRBV29-1	TRBJ1-2
TGTGCCAGCAGTGATTGGCGGGAGGCCCAGGAGCAGTACTTC	CASSDWREAQEQYF	TRBD2	-	TRBV25-1	TRBJ2-7
TGTGCCAGCAGCTTAGTGTCACAATACCAAGCTGGCTACACCTTC	CASSLVSQYQAGYTF	-	-	TRBV7-9	TRBJ1-2
TGTGCCAGCAGTTTAGCCGCGACAAGAAACACCATATATTTT	CASSLAATRNTIYF	-	-	TRBV27	TRBJ1-3